This T cell receptor beta chain was retrieved from a study of T cell responses to AZD1222 COVID-19 vaccine. Study-level findings and limits: Unmutated variant regions reportedly attract nearly half of all spike-specific TCRs. Sampling captured repertoires only after the peak T cell response.

Regarding this clone: Its antigen is not identified.

Clones were read by immunoSEQ multiplex PCR, and TCRdb kept only the in-frame ones, dropping some. Of 150,000 or so clones listed, 80% to 90% are singletons. The length of the CDR3 is 9 residues. The source of this sequence is an adult in good health. The chain links TRBV23-1 to TRBJ1-2; D call uncertain. TRBV23-1 is labeled an ORF, and its function is uncertain. The material sequenced was peripheral blood, taken on day 0 of AZD1222 vaccination. CDR3 residues: CVICGGYTF. CDR3 DNA: TGCGTCATTTGCGGCGGCTACACCTTC.